The clone carrying this T cell receptor beta chain was counted many times. The antigen remains undetermined. The entry originates in a study of Graves' ophthalmopathy and Graves' hyperthyroidism. Study-wide points: Blood also harbored most expanded thyroid clonotypes above 0.001 frequency.

Amplification of TCR beta CDR3 regions used RNA transcripts. Scientists carried out first-round RT-PCR using HTBI primers and then a second-round multiplex PCR. TCRdb redid the calling of the multiplex PCR reads with MiXCR, one entry per CDR3 protein. The sample has about 210,000 distinct CDR3 sequences, around 30% seen once; the top ten hold approximately 9.1%. V lost 6 bases to trimming and J lost 5 bases; unmatched junction nucleotides: 15. The CDR3 loop spans 16 amino acids. Each donor who had ophthalmopathy showed moderate-to-severe activity, a CAS of ≥3, a NOSPECS of ≥4, and a duration under 3 months. Researchers turned away patients with other autoimmune diseases, uncontrolled infections, pregnancy or lactation. A diagnosis was made from clinical symptoms together with serum thyroxine, TRAb, thyroid ultrasound and orbital computed tomography.

The chain links TRBV12-3 or TRBV12-4 to TRBJ2-5, with TRBD1 identical over 7 bases. The receptor comes from a man aged 50-59 years with Graves' ophthalmopathy. Sample: peripheral blood. The CDR3 DNA reads as TGTGCCAGCAGCCACCATCTCCCGGACAGGCGGGAGACCCAGTACTTC. It translates to CASSHHLPDRRETQYF.